This T cell receptor beta chain was identified during a study of cytomegalovirus exposure and HLA in healthy donors. General study points: It was only CMV serostatus that was available as immune exposure information. Researchers reported in a later analysis that a missense DCLRE1C variant was tied to TCR beta V- and J-gene trimming. Reportedly, fewer N-insertions than the roughly 700-donor mean appeared in an Asian-associated ancestry cluster in a later analysis. In a later analysis, compared with equally common non-associated chains, HLA-associated beta chains were more expanded.

PCR primers comprised 60 Vbeta and 13 Jbeta primers. Clones were sequenced by immunoSEQ multiplex PCR, and TCRdb holds only the in-frame ones, with some missing. Of 150,000 to 170,000 clones in the sample, 65% to 75% were seen once. A note on this clone: The antigen is not known.

CDR1 is SGHRS and CDR2 is YFSETQ in the germline V gene. V dropped 4 bases and J dropped 1 base, with 15 bases sitting between them. This CDR3 is 16 amino acids long. The genes are TRBV5-1 and TRBJ2-1; D is perhaps TRBD1 (6 bases). Material for sequencing was PBMCs. This sequence was found in a man aged 18 to 30 in good health and CMV-seronegative. CDR3 sequence (DNA): TGCGCCAGCAGCCCAGCGACAGGAAGGTCCTACAATGAGCAGTTCTTC. Encoded protein: CASSPATGRSYNEQFF.